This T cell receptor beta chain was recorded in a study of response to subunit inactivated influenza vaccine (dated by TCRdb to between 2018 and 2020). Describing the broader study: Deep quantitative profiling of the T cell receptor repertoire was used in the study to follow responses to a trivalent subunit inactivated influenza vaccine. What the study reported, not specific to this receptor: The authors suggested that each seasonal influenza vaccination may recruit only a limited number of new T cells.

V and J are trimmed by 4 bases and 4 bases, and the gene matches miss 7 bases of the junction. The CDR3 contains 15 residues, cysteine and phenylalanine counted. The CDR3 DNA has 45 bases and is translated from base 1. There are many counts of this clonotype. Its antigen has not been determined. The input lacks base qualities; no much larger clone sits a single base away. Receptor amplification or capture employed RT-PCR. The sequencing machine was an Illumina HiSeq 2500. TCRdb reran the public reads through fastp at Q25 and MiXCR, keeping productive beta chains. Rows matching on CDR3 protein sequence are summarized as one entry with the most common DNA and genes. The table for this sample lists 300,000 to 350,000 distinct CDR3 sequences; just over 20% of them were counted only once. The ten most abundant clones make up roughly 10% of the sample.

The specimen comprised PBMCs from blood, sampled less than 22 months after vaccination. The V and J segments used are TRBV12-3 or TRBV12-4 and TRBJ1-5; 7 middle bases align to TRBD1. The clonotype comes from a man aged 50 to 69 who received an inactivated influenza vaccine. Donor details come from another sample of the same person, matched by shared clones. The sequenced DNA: TGTGCCAGCAGTTCTGGCTGGGACAGAAATCAGCCCCAGCATTTT. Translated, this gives CASSSGWDRNQPQHF.